These 20 T cell receptor beta chains came from one sample sequenced in a study of T cells in Graves' hyperthyroidism and ophthalmopathy (dated by TCRdb to the late 2010s). Libraries were built with multiplex PCR. The sequencer was an Illumina HiSeq 2000. The TCR beta CDR3 regions were amplified from the RNA transcripts. For the first round of RT-PCR on the TCR CDR3, the HTBI primer set was used together with the Qiagen OneStep RT-PCR kit. Through fastp at Q25 and MiXCR, TCRdb rebuilt clones from the public reads, retaining in-frame beta chains. Every CDR3 protein is listed once, alongside the most common genes and DNA of its rows. The sample profile shows hundreds of thousands of distinct CDR3 sequences; around 15% of them were found once. The ten largest clones represent around 4% of the sample. The sample comprised blood. Receptors originate from a woman younger than 45 with Graves' hyperthyroidism.

Details on this clonotype: A read error is possible here, since a much larger clone lies one base away. This chain connects TRBV12-3 or TRBV12-4 to TRBJ2-7, with D perhaps assigned TRBD1 or TRBD2 (6 bases each). Trimming shortened V by 1 base and J by 9 bases, and 19 bases separated the two germline ends. The CDR3 is 15 amino acids. CDR3 in amino acids: CASSLGTMTLRGQYF. CDR3 sequence (DNA): TGTGCCAGCAGTTTAGGGACTATGACCCTCAGGGGGCAGTACTTC.

Ten or more counts support this clonotype. The V and J genes are TRBV2 and TRBJ2-5; 14 positions agree with TRBD2. This CDR3 has 17 amino acids. Germline-derived CDR1 and CDR2 are SNHLY and FYNNEI. The V and J ends lost 11 bases and 3 bases, in that order; junction bases with no gene match: 14. As DNA, the CDR3 is TGTGCCTCGGGACTAGCGGGAGTTTGGGAAAAAAAAGAGACCCAGTACTTC. Protein sequence: CASGLAGVWEKKETQYF.

DNA of the CDR3: TGCGCCAGCACAGCCTCATGGGACTTCTACAATGAGCAGTTCTTC. Translating gives CASTASWDFYNEQFF. The gene calls are TRBV5-1 and TRBJ2-1, with TRBD2 as a possible D gene (6 bases). Germline V gene lookup returns CDR1 SGHRS and CDR2 YFSETQ. The CDR3 has 15 amino acids. V dropped 6 bases and J dropped 3 bases, with 16 bases sitting between them.

This clonotype was seen at least ten times. The chain employs TRBV20-1 and TRBJ2-1; D remains unclear. Trimming shortened V by 3 bases and J by 10 bases, and 7 bases separated the two germline ends. The germline gives CDR1 DFQATT, CDR2 SNEGSKA (reference sequence). This CDR3 is 10 amino acids long. CDR3 protein: CSARLTEQFF. CDR3 DNA: TGCAGTGCTAGGCTAACGGAGCAGTTCTTC.

In DNA form, the CDR3 reads TGTGCCAGCTTACCATCTACAGGGTATCAAGAGCAGTTCTTC. It codes for CASLPSTGYQEQFF. The chain uses TRBV12-3 or TRBV12-4 and TRBJ2-1; possibly TRBD1 for D (6 bases). The CDR3 has 14 residues. V lost 8 bases and J 10 bases, leaving 21 bases between the germline ends.

This clonotype came up many times. CDR3 DNA sequence: TGTGCCAGACGGGAACTAGCGGGACCCTACAATGAGCAGTTCTTC. Its translation is CARRELAGPYNEQFF. The V call is TRBV6-1, the J call TRBJ2-1; 10 bases align to TRBD2. The V and J ends lost 9 bases and 2 bases, in that order; junction bases with no gene match: 7. The CDR3 covers 15 residues. Germline loops: CDR1 MNHNS, CDR2 SASEGT.

This clonotype came up a few times. CDR3 DNA: TGTGCCAGCAGTTTCGCCTCGGCGGAAAAACTGTTTTTT. This gives the protein CASSFASAEKLFF. The chain recombines TRBV28 with TRBJ1-4; D remains ambiguous. Germline CDR1 reads MDHEN; CDR2 reads SYDVKM. Trimming took 3 bases from V and 8 from J, leaving 10 bases between them. The CDR3 spans 13 residues.

This chain uses TRBV9 with TRBJ2-1; the D gene is possibly TRBD1 (6 bases). V was clipped by 4 bases and J by 6 bases, with 14 bases between them. This CDR3 has 14 residues. CDR1 and CDR2 from the germline V gene are SGDLS and YYNGEE. The CDR3 reads CASSLTGIINEQFF. As DNA, the CDR3 is TGTGCCAGCAGCCTGACAGGTATTATCAATGAGCAGTTCTTC.

This clonotype has ten or more counts. J is TRBJ1-1 and V is TRBV29-1, with 7 bases identical to TRBD1. CDR1 and CDR2 from the germline V gene are SQVTM and ANQGSEA. With V trimmed by 8 bases and J by 1 base, 7 bases remained unmatched. CDR3 length: 13 amino acids. The CDR3 sequence is CSITGTANTEAFF. The CDR3 DNA reads TGCAGCATAACCGGGACAGCGAACACTGAAGCTTTCTTT. Combining the CDR3 with reference TRBV29-1 and TRBJ1-1 gives the whole variable domain SAVISQKPSRDICQRGTSLTIQCQVDSQVTMMFWYRQQPGQSLTLIATANQGSEATYESGFVIDKFPISRPNLTFSTLTVSNMSPEDSSIYLCSITGTANTEAFFGQGTRLTVV.

This clonotype occurred many times. V and J are TRBV7-3 and TRBJ2-1, with D perhaps assigned TRBD1 or TRBD2 (5 bases each). The V end lost 3 bases, the J end lost 6 bases, and 15 bases lay between the germline ends. Germline CDR1 is SGHTA and CDR2 is FQGTGA. The CDR3 spans 15 residues. Here the CDR3 reads CASSLGEPRLNEQFF. DNA of the CDR3: TGTGCCAGCAGCTTGGGGGAGCCGAGACTCAATGAGCAGTTCTTC.

In its sample, this clonotype was seen a few times. The DNA of the CDR3 is TGTGCCAGCAGTGAAATATCAGGGTCGGCTTTCTTT. Residues: CASSEISGSAFF. This rearrangement joins TRBV25-1 to TRBJ1-1; perhaps TRBD1 as D (5 bases). CDR1 and CDR2 from the germline V gene are MGHDK and SYGVNS. The CDR3 runs to 12 residues. Deletions cut 2 bases from V and 11 bases from J, with 12 bases between.

In its sample, this clonotype was seen many times. The V and J genes are TRBV28 and TRBJ2-1; 7 bases line up with TRBD1. The CDR3 is 15 residues long. Germline assignment: CDR1 MDHEN and CDR2 SYDVKM. V trimming: 2 bases; J trimming: 8 bases; junction bases outside the gene matches: 9. The chain's CDR3 is CASSLTRTGVHEQFF. The DNA of the CDR3 is TGTGCCAGCAGTTTAACCAGGACAGGCGTCCATGAGCAGTTCTTC. The whole variable domain, filled in from reference TRBV28 and TRBJ2-1, reads DVKVTQSSRYLVKRTGEKVFLECVQDMDHENMFWYRQDPGLGLRLIYFSYDVKMKEKGDIPEGYSVSREKKERFSLILESASTNQTSMYLCASSLTRTGVHEQFFGPGTRLTVL.

Ten or more counts support this clonotype. The chain combines TRBV27 with TRBJ2-7; a possible D gene is TRBD2 (6 bases). From germline, CDR1 is MNHEY and CDR2 SMNVEV (reference sequence). V was pared by 7 bases and J by 1 base, with 17 bases between. The CDR3 covers 15 residues. CDR3 sequence (DNA): TGTGCCAGCACCAGAAGCGGGTCCCAATCCTACGAGCAGTACTTC. Translating gives CASTRSGSQSYEQYF.

The chain joins TRBV20-1 to TRBJ2-2; the match to TRBD2 covers 13 bases. This CDR3 comprises 16 residues. Germline CDR1 and CDR2: DFQATT and SNEGSKA (reference sequence). V lost 0 bases, J lost 6 bases, and 4 bases stayed unmatched. CDR3 residues: CSARDGLAGAAGELFF. CDR3 sequence (DNA): TGCAGTGCTAGAGATGGACTAGCGGGAGCAGCCGGGGAGCTGTTTTTT.

The chain uses TRBV28 and TRBJ2-6; D is possibly TRBD2 (7 bases). V was pared by 7 bases and J by 12 bases, with 16 bases between. The germline CDR1 and CDR2 sequences are MDHEN and SYDVKM. The CDR3 sequence is 13 residues long. CDR3: CASTRGGARVLTF. In DNA, the CDR3 is TGTGCCAGCACCCGAGGGGGGGCGCGCGTCCTGACTTTC.

Comments on this clonotype: The junction does not match germline at one end; this may be a read error. The chain combines TRBV29-1 with TRBJ2-7, with TRBD2 as a possible D gene (6 bases). The CDR3 totals 14 residues. Germline lookup yields CDR1 SQVTM and CDR2 ANQGSEA. For the CDR3, the DNA is TGTAGCGTTAATAGCGGACCGAGCTCCTACGAGCAGTACTTC. It specifies CSVNSGPSSYEQYF.

This clonotype showed up just a few times. The V and J genes are TRBV5-1 and TRBJ2-7; D call uncertain. From germline, CDR1 is SGHRS and CDR2 YFSETQ. This CDR3 contains 15 residues. Trimming shortened V by 0 bases and J by 3 bases, and 13 bases separated the two germline ends. CDR3 in DNA: TGCGCCAGCAGCTTGGACCTCGGACGGAACTACGAGCAGTACTTC. This sequence encodes CASSLDLGRNYEQYF.

CDR3 nucleotide sequence: TGTGCCAGCAGCCAAGTTGTCGAGTCGGGACAGGTAGAAGAGACCCAGTACTTC. Protein sequence: CASSQVVESGQVEETQYF. The chain uses TRBV3-1 and TRBJ2-5, with 8 nucleotides matching TRBD1. CDR1 is LGHDT and CDR2 is YNNKEL in the germline V gene (reference sequence). The CDR3 consists of 18 residues. Germline trimming cut 1 base from V and 3 bases from J; bases unmatched to any gene: 13.

This clonotype was counted only a few times. J is TRBJ2-5 and V is TRBV3-1; 11 bases line up with TRBD2. V shed 1 base and J 0 bases; nucleotides not matched to a gene: 4. Germline assignment: CDR1 LGHDT and CDR2 YNNKEL (reference sequence). The CDR3 runs to 17 residues. The CDR3 DNA reads TGTGCCAGCAGCCAAGGAGCGACTAGCGGGGACCAAGAGACCCAGTACTTC. Translated: CASSQGATSGDQETQYF.

This rearrangement joins TRBV4-1 to TRBJ2-1, with D possibly being TRBD2 (5 bases). Germline loops: CDR1 MGHRA, CDR2 YSYEKL. The CDR3 contains 13 residues. The V end lost 1 base, the J end lost 10 bases, and 11 bases lay between the germline ends. The CDR3 DNA is TGCGCCAGCAGCCAAGTCGGGTCGGGGGAGCAGTTCTTC. Its translation: CASSQVGSGEQFF.